This record concerns one TCR beta chain sequence. Germline V gene sequence: CDR1 SGHTA, CDR2 FQGNSA. The CDR3 spans 18 residues. Deletions cut 3 bases from V and 4 bases from J, with 22 bases between. This record belongs to a study of cytomegalovirus exposure and HLA in healthy donors. The PCR made use of 60 Vbeta and 13 Jbeta primers. Profiling relied on immunoSEQ multiplex PCR, and the TCRdb table lists in-frame clones only, not all of them. This sample has some 95,000 clones, with about 77% found just once. This sequence was found in a woman in her 40s in good health and CMV-seronegative. The sequenced material came from PBMCs. The rearrangement joins TRBV7-2 to TRBJ2-1, with D possibly matching TRBD2 (7 bases). The CDR3 loop is CASSLFPSGGHVYNEQFF. The CDR3 nucleotides are TGTGCCAGCAGCTTGTTTCCGTCCGGGGGGCACGTATACAATGAGCAGTTCTTC.